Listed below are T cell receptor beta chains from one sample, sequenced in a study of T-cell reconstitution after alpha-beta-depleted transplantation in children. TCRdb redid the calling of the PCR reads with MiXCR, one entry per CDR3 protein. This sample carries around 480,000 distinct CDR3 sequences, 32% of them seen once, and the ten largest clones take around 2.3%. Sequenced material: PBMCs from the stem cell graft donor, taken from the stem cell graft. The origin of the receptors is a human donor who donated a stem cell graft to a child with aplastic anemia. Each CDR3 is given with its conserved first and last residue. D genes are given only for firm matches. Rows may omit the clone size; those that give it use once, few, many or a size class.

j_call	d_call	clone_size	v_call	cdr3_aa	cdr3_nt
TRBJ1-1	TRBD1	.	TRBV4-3	CASSQGQGNMNTEAFF	TGCGCCAGCAGCCAAGGACAGGGCAACATGAACACTGAAGCTTTCTTT
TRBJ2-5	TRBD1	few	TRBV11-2	CASSLSQQGETQYF	TGTGCCAGCAGCTTATCACAACAGGGGGAGACCCAGTACTTC
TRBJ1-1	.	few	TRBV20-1	CSARDSPNTEAFF	TGCAGTGCTAGAGATTCACCGAACACTGAAGCTTTCTTT
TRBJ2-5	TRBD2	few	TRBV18	CASSLASGSETQYF	TGTGCCAGCTCACTAGCTAGCGGGAGTGAGACCCAGTACTTC
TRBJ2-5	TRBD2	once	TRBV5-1	CASSFGGSVWETQYF	TGCGCCAGCAGCTTCGGCGGGAGTGTCTGGGAGACCCAGTACTTC
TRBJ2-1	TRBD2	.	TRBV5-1	CASSQTSGSDYNEQFF	TGCGCCAGCAGCCAAACCAGCGGGAGTGACTACAATGAGCAGTTCTTC
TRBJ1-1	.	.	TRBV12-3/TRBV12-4	CASKRGGGTEAFF	TGTGCCAGCAAAAGAGGGGGGGGAACTGAAGCTTTCTTT
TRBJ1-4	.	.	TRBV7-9	CASSSVTGPNEKLFF	TGTGCCAGCAGCTCCGTGACGGGACCTAATGAAAAACTGTTTTTT
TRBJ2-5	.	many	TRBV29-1	CSVVWGAETQYF	TGCAGCGTTGTATGGGGCGCGGAGACCCAGTACTTC
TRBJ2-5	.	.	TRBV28	CASRTFPYNDRTEETQYF	TGTGCCAGCAGAACCTTTCCCTACAACGACAGGACGGAAGAGACCCAGTACTTC
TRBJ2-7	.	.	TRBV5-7	CASSLRGLSEQYF	TGTGCCAGCAGCTTAAGGGGGTTGAGTGAGCAGTACTTC
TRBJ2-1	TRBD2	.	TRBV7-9	CASRREGPYNEQFF	TGTGCCAGCAGACGGGAGGGCCCCTACAATGAGCAGTTCTTC
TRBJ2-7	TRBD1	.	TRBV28	CASSKQGPYYEQYF	TGTGCCAGCAGCAAACAGGGGCCGTACTACGAGCAGTACTTC
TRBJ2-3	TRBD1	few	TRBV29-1	CSVGGIPGQGVNTDTQYF	TGCAGCGTTGGCGGGATCCCCGGACAGGGTGTCAACACAGATACGCAGTATTTT
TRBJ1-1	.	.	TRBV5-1	CASSYLAGVNTEAFF	TGCGCCAGCAGCTACTTAGCGGGGGTGAACACTGAAGCTTTCTTT
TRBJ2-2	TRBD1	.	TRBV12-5	CASGLTTGQGFTGELFF	TGTGCTAGTGGTTTGACGACGGGACAGGGATTCACCGGGGAGCTGTTTTTT
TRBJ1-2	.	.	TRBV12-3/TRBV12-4	CASTLTRDLNYGYTF	TGTGCCAGCACCCTAACAAGGGACCTTAACTATGGCTACACCTTC